The rows below give T cell receptor beta chains drawn from one sample of a study of blood T cells in healthy people across ages. TCRdb re-called the 5' RACE reads through MiXCR, storing one row per CDR3 protein. The sample consists of 540,000 or so distinct CDR3 sequences, approximately 25% of them appearing once. This sample was shared with a second study, whose subject was T cells of mothers and their children.

Sequenced: blood. These TCRs come from a boy between 10 and 17 years old in good health. Each CDR3 is given with its conserved first and last residue. A D gene is named only where the DNA matches it firmly. The listing skips clone size in some rows; elsewhere it reads once, few, many or a size class.

NA	TRBV10-3	TRBJ2-1	NA	CAITTQAGSEQFF	TGTGCCATCACCACGCAGGCGGGGAGTGAGCAGTTCTTC
NA	TRBV3-1	TRBJ1-6	NA	CASRASGTPLHF	TGTGCCAGCCGGGCCTCGGGGACGCCCCTCCACTTT
NA	TRBV6-2/TRBV6-3	TRBJ2-7	NA	CASSYVVASSSYEQYF	TGTGCCAGCAGTTACGTAGTAGCGTCTAGCTCCTACGAGCAGTACTTC
NA	TRBV28	TRBJ2-6	NA	CASSSMGGRSSGANVLTF	TGTGCCAGCAGTTCTATGGGGGGACGTAGCTCTGGGGCCAACGTCCTGACTTTC
NA	TRBV6-2/TRBV6-3	TRBJ1-2	TRBD1	CASSRATGVYDGYTF	TGTGCCAGCAGTAGAGCTACAGGGGTTTACGATGGCTACACCTTC
few	TRBV29-1	TRBJ1-2	NA	CSVMGLPGDGYTF	TGCAGCGTGATGGGCCTCCCCGGGGATGGCTACACCTTC
NA	TRBV14	TRBJ2-7	NA	CASSQGYRSSYEQYF	TGTGCCAGCAGCCAAGGGTACAGGTCGAGCTACGAGCAGTACTTC
NA	TRBV12-5	TRBJ2-1	NA	CASGSQTEQFF	TGTGCTAGTGGCTCACAAACTGAGCAGTTCTTC
NA	TRBV7-2	TRBJ2-3	TRBD2	CASSLRASGPDTQYF	TGTGCCAGCAGCTTGAGGGCTAGCGGGCCAGATACGCAGTATTTT
once	TRBV5-1	TRBJ2-7	NA	CASSAGIRNEQYF	TGCGCCAGCAGCGCCGGGATTCGGAACGAGCAGTACTTC
NA	TRBV7-2	TRBJ2-7	NA	CASSPGTVWATYEQYF	TGTGCCAGCAGCCCTGGGACGGTGTGGGCCACCTACGAGCAGTACTTC
NA	TRBV28	TRBJ1-4	NA	CASSLYRGSYNEKLFF	TGTGCCAGCAGTCTCTACCGGGGATCCTATAATGAAAAACTGTTTTTT
NA	TRBV6-5	TRBJ1-5	NA	CASGEDQPQHF	TGTGCCAGCGGGGAAGATCAGCCCCAGCATTTT
few	TRBV7-2	TRBJ2-7	NA	CASSLEKDGLTSYEQYF	TGTGCCAGCAGCTTAGAAAAAGACGGATTGACCTCCTACGAGCAGTACTTC
few	TRBV4-3	TRBJ2-5	TRBD1	CASSQGTGTLPGPQETQYF	TGCGCCAGCAGCCAAGGGACAGGGACGCTCCCCGGGCCCCAAGAGACCCAGTACTTC
once	TRBV20-1	TRBJ2-7	NA	CSARGIHYEQYF	TGCAGTGCTAGAGGAATCCACTACGAGCAGTACTTC
NA	TRBV28	TRBJ1-1	TRBD1	CASQLPWDRENTEAFF	TGTGCCAGTCAACTCCCCTGGGACAGGGAGAACACTGAAGCTTTCTTT
NA	TRBV12-3/TRBV12-4	TRBJ1-6	TRBD1	CASSLGPGTAHSPLHF	TGTGCCAGCAGTTTAGGCCCCGGGACAGCCCATTCACCCCTCCACTTT
NA	TRBV15	TRBJ2-5	NA	CATSRVSQQETQYF	TGCGCCACCAGCAGAGTCAGTCAGCAAGAGACCCAGTACTTC
few	TRBV28	TRBJ2-7	TRBD1	CASRHQDRGYEQYF	TGTGCCAGCAGACACCAGGACAGGGGATACGAGCAGTACTTC
few	TRBV9	TRBJ2-1	NA	CASSGRQASYNEQFF	TGTGCCAGCAGCGGCCGACAGGCGTCGTACAATGAGCAGTTCTTC
NA	TRBV28	TRBJ2-5	NA	CASSFHREIGRETQYF	TGTGCCAGCAGTTTCCACCGGGAGATTGGCCGGGAGACCCAGTACTTC
NA	TRBV7-2	TRBJ1-4	TRBD1	CASSYRPYRGTNEKLFF	TGTGCCAGCAGCTACCGACCATACAGGGGCACCAATGAAAAACTGTTTTTT
NA	TRBV27	TRBJ2-2	TRBD1	CASSLTTRQGGTGELFF	TGTGCCAGCAGTTTAACCACACGACAGGGTGGCACCGGGGAGCTGTTTTTT
NA	TRBV20-1	TRBJ2-7	NA	CSARDSTTAMYEQYF	TGCAGTGCTAGAGATTCGACAACCGCCATGTACGAGCAGTACTTC
NA	TRBV20-1	TRBJ2-7	TRBD1	CSARDRGQHISYEQYF	TGCAGTGCTAGAGATAGGGGACAGCATATCTCCTACGAACAGTACTTC
NA	TRBV28	TRBJ1-2	NA	CASSSATGLDYGYTF	TGTGCCAGCAGTTCGGCGACAGGTCTGGACTATGGCTACACCTTC
NA	TRBV4-3	TRBJ2-1	TRBD1	CASSQGQGADYNEQFF	TGCGCCAGCAGCCAGGGACAGGGGGCGGACTACAATGAGCAGTTCTTC
NA	TRBV2	TRBJ2-3	TRBD2	CASQLATSTDTQYF	TGTGCCAGCCAACTAGCGACTAGCACAGATACGCAGTATTTT
few	TRBV20-1	TRBJ1-2	NA	CRMRGTGVGYTF	TGCAGAATGAGAGGGACGGGAGTTGGCTACACCTTC
NA	TRBV28	TRBJ2-3	NA	CASSFHADTQYF	TGTGCCAGCAGTTTCCACGCAGATACGCAGTATTTT
NA	TRBV6-4	TRBJ2-3	NA	CASSEKGPSHTDTQYF	TGTGCCAGCAGTGAAAAGGGCCCGTCACACACAGATACGCAGTATTTT
few	TRBV6-2/TRBV6-3	TRBJ2-1	TRBD2	CASSYGREGNEQFF	TGTGCCAGCAGTTACGGGCGGGAGGGAAATGAGCAGTTCTTC
NA	TRBV20-1	TRBJ2-3	TRBD2	CSAREGAGGPDTLYF	TGCAGTGCTAGAGAAGGAGCGGGGGGCCCAGATACGCTGTATTTT
NA	TRBV19	TRBJ2-4	TRBD2	CARVGGLLAKNIQYF	TGTGCCAGGGTGGGAGGGCTTCTAGCCAAAAACATTCAGTACTTC
few	TRBV11-2	TRBJ1-1	TRBD1	CASSRGGGRNTEAFF	TGTGCCAGCAGCCGCGGAGGGGGCAGGAACACTGAAGCTTTCTTT
NA	TRBV2	TRBJ1-5	TRBD1	CASSEGQGSNQPQHF	TGTGCCAGCAGTGAAGGACAGGGTAGCAATCAGCCCCAGCATTTT
NA	TRBV18	TRBJ2-7	NA	CASSPTRTSTYEQYF	TGTGCCAGCTCACCAACCAGGACATCAACCTACGAGCAGTACTTC
many	TRBV4-3	TRBJ2-3	TRBD2	CASSQEYGGATDTQYF	TGCGCCAGCAGCCAAGAATACGGGGGGGCCACAGATACGCAGTATTTT
NA	TRBV5-6	TRBJ2-5	NA	CASSQGLGPITQETQYF	TGTGCCAGCAGCCAGGGGCTGGGGCCGATCACACAAGAGACCCAGTACTTC
NA	TRBV20-1	TRBJ2-5	TRBD2	CSASERGGRETQYF	TGCAGTGCTAGCGAGCGGGGGGGCCGAGAGACCCAGTACTTC
NA	TRBV5-6	TRBJ2-1	NA	CASSLNLGDEQFF	TGTGCCAGCAGCTTGAATCTAGGGGATGAGCAGTTCTTC
few	TRBV28	TRBJ1-1	NA	CASSYTVGGVNTEAFF	TGTGCCAGCAGTTATACCGTCGGGGGAGTGAACACTGAAGCTTTCTTT
few	TRBV27	TRBJ2-3	NA	CASSLSELTDTQYF	TGTGCCAGCAGTTTATCGGAACTCACAGATACGCAGTATTTT
once	TRBV20-1	TRBJ2-1	NA	CSAGDYAPPYEQCF	TGCAGTGCTGGAGATTACGCTCCTCCCTACGAGCAGTGCTTC
NA	TRBV6-2/TRBV6-3	TRBJ2-1	TRBD1	CASTTRGTGGINEQFF	TGTGCCAGCACCACACGGGGGACAGGCGGTATCAATGAGCAGTTCTTC
once	TRBV18	TRBJ1-1	NA	CASSRAGDTEAFF	TGTGCCAGCTCACGGGCAGGGGATACTGAAGCTTTCTTT
NA	TRBV4-2	TRBJ2-5	NA	CASSRGGHETQYF	TGTGCCAGCAGCCGGGGGGGCCATGAGACCCAGTACTTC
NA	TRBV6-5	TRBJ2-7	NA	CASSYGEGAYEQYF	TGTGCCAGCAGTTACGGGGAGGGGGCCTACGAGCAGTACTTC
few	TRBV28	TRBJ1-2	TRBD1	CASSPTGTYGYTF	TGTGCCAGCAGCCCGACAGGGACCTATGGCTACACCTTC
NA	TRBV5-1	TRBJ2-3	NA	CASSLTGMADTQYF	TGCGCCAGCAGCTTGACAGGGATGGCAGATACGCAGTATTTT
NA	TRBV7-9	TRBJ2-1	NA	CASSQADREARNEQFF	TGTGCCAGCAGCCAAGCAGACAGGGAGGCTAGGAATGAGCAGTTCTTC
few	TRBV7-6	TRBJ2-7	NA	CASSLLERSYEQYF	TGTGCCAGCAGCTTACTAGAGAGATCCTACGAGCAGTACTTC
NA	TRBV9	TRBJ1-4	TRBD1	CASSVAGTASEKLFF	TGTGCCAGCAGCGTGGCCGGGACAGCAAGTGAAAAACTGTTTTTT
NA	TRBV20-1	TRBJ2-1	TRBD2	CSARPTSGNEQFF	TGCAGTGCTAGACCGACTAGCGGCAATGAGCAGTTCTTC
NA	TRBV5-1	TRBJ2-5	NA	CASSSTVGTQYF	TGCGCCAGCAGCTCGACCGTAGGGACCCAGTACTTC
NA	TRBV27	TRBJ1-2	TRBD1	CASSWGQGKGYTF	TGTGCCAGCAGTTGGGGACAGGGGAAAGGCTACACCTTC
few	TRBV7-9	TRBJ2-2	NA	CASSVQGNTGELFF	TGTGCCAGCAGCGTACAGGGGAACACCGGGGAGCTGTTTTTT
few	TRBV20-1	TRBJ2-4	TRBD2	CYQTSGVLAKNIQYF	TGCTACCAAACTAGCGGGGTACTAGCCAAAAACATTCAGTACTTC
NA	TRBV20-1	TRBJ2-7	NA	CSARLQGETYEQYF	TGCAGTGCTAGGTTACAGGGAGAAACCTACGAGCAGTACTTC